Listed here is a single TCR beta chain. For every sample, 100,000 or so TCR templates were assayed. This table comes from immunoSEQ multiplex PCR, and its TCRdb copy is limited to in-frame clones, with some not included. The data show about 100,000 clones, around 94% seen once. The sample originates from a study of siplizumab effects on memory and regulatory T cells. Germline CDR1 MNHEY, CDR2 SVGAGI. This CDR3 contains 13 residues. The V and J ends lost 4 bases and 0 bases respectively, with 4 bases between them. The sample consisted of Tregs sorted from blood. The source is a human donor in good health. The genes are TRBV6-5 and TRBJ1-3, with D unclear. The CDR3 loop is CASSSLSGNTIYF. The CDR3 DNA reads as TGTGCCAGCAGTTCTCTCTCTGGAAACACCATATATTTT.